This entry features one TCR beta chain sequence. This CDR3 has 13 residues. V was shortened by 1 base and J by 6 bases, with 6 bases between the two germline ends. The V gene's germline CDR1 is LNHDA and CDR2 SQIVND (reference sequence). Researchers report immunoSEQ v3.0 was run at survey level. Only in-frame clones appear in the TCRdb table, and some are missing; sequencing was by immunoSEQ multiplex PCR. The repertoire holds 15,000 to 20,000 clones, with approximately 82% as singletons. The sample comes from a study of long-term antiretroviral therapy in people with HIV. Specimen: unsorted PBMCs, collected 0.3 years before starting antiretroviral therapy. The sequence was obtained from a man in his forties or fifties with HIV. The chain combines TRBV19 with TRBJ2-2, with D uncertain. The CDR3 region has the DNA TGTGCCAGTAGTATAGTGTTCCCCGGGGAGCTGTTTTTT. This translates into CASSIVFPGELFF. Filled out from reference TRBV19 and TRBJ2-2, the complete variable domain reads DGGITQSPKYLFRKEGQNVTLSCEQNLNHDAMYWYRQDPGQGLRLIYYSQIVNDFQKGDIAEGYSVSREKKESFPLTVTSAQKNPTAFYLCASSIVFPGELFFGEGSRLTVL.